The 12 T cell receptor beta chains in this list originate from one sample, sequenced in a study of cytomegalovirus exposure and HLA in healthy donors. 60 Vbeta and 13 Jbeta primers were used in PCR. The data were produced by immunoSEQ multiplex PCR, yet TCRdb's version contains in-frame clones alone and is incomplete. The table shows some 130,000 clones, with roughly 70% occurring only once. The sample consisted of PBMCs. The receptors stem from a human donor in good health.

DNA for the CDR3: TGTGCCAGCAGTTCCCCCGGCAATCAGCCCCAGCATTTT. This gives the protein CASSSPGNQPQHF. J is TRBJ1-5 and V is TRBV27; D not resolved. This CDR3 has 13 residues. V was trimmed by 4 bases and J by 2 bases, leaving 6 bases between them. Germline CDR1 MNHEY, CDR2 SMNVEV (reference sequence).

The J gene is TRBJ1-1, the V gene TRBV6-5, with no clear D. Trimming stripped 5 bases from V and 0 bases from J, with 10 bases between. The germline V gene encodes CDR1 MNHEY and CDR2 SVGAGI. The CDR3 extends over 14 amino acids. Written as DNA, the CDR3 is TGTGCCAGCAGTCGGACGGGAATGAACACTGAAGCTTTCTTT. This sequence encodes CASSRTGMNTEAFF.

There are a few counts of this clone. The chain combines TRBV10-3 with TRBJ1-5, with a weak D call TRBD1 (6 bases). Trimming removed 7 bases from V and 5 bases from J, with 12 bases in between. The CDR3 covers 13 residues. Germline CDR1 is ENHRY and CDR2 is SYGVKD. The CDR3 is CAIITGFDQPQHF. The DNA of the CDR3 is TGTGCCATCATTACAGGGTTCGATCAGCCCCAGCATTTT.

CDR3 nucleotide sequence: TGTGCCAGCAGCCAAGATCAGGGGGCCACCGGGGAGCTGTTTTTT. It encodes CASSQDQGATGELFF. The V call is TRBV7-8, the J call TRBJ2-2; TRBD1 agrees at 8 bases. V dropped 5 bases and J dropped 4; count of bases not matched to a gene: 6. The germline V gene has CDR1 SGHVS and CDR2 FQNEAQ. The CDR3 has 15 amino acids.

The chain combines TRBV5-1 with TRBJ2-5, with D unresolved. With 4 bases removed from V and 1 base from J, the gap between germline ends came to 11 bases. This CDR3 has 14 amino acids. Germline-derived CDR1 and CDR2 are SGHRS and YFSETQ. The CDR3 region has the DNA TGCGCCAGCAGCGCTGGCCGGAGCCAAGAGACCCAGTACTTC. Amino acids: CASSAGRSQETQYF.

This clone has a handful of counts. The V and J genes are TRBV7-3 and TRBJ2-1; D might be TRBD1 (6 bases). The CDR3 totals 15 residues. The germline gives CDR1 SGHTA, CDR2 FQGTGA. Trimming shortened V by 1 base and J by 5 bases, and 12 bases separated the two germline ends. CDR3 coding DNA: TGTGCCAGCAGCTTAAGTCGACAGGAAAACAATGAGCAGTTCTTC. It encodes CASSLSRQENNEQFF.

V and J are TRBV2 and TRBJ2-3, with D possibly matching TRBD1 (6 bases). Germline V gives CDR1 SNHLY, CDR2 FYNNEI. The CDR3 has 14 amino acids. V lost 9 bases and J lost 1, with 14 bases in between. CDR3 region: CARRTALGTDTQYF. In DNA, the CDR3 is TGTGCCAGACGGACAGCTTTGGGCACAGATACGCAGTATTTT.

The gene calls are TRBV5-4 and TRBJ2-2; 7 bases match TRBD2. The CDR3 has 17 residues. Germline V lookup: CDR1 SGHNT, CDR2 YYREEE (reference sequence). Unmatched junction bases numbered 6, after V lost 1 base and J lost 0 bases. As DNA, the CDR3 is TGTGCCAGCAGCTTGTCCAGCGGGGCCGCGAACACCGGGGAGCTGTTTTTT. It specifies CASSLSSGAANTGELFF.

This chain joins TRBV4-2 and TRBJ2-7, with 8 bases identical to TRBD2. The CDR3 covers 16 residues. V trimming: 0 bases; J trimming: 7 bases; junction bases outside the gene matches: 11. In germline, CDR1 is LGHNA, CDR2 YNFKEQ. For the CDR3, the DNA is TGTGCCAGCAGCCAAGATCGCTCTCGACGGGAGGGTGAGCAGTACTTC. This gives the protein CASSQDRSRREGEQYF.

The chain combines TRBV18 with TRBJ2-2; D is undetermined. Germline lookup yields CDR1 KGHSH and CDR2 LQKENI. This CDR3 is built from 14 residues. V lost 6 bases, J lost 1 base, and 9 bases lay in between. CDR3 residues: CASSPNGNTGELFF. CDR3 DNA sequence: TGTGCCAGCTCCCCCAACGGGAACACCGGGGAGCTGTTTTTT.

A note on this clone: One junction end disagrees with the germline gene, perhaps due to a read error. This chain links TRBV11-2 with TRBJ2-3, with TRBD1 identical over 7 bases. The CDR3 has 16 amino acids. The germline gives CDR1 SGHAT, CDR2 FQNNGV. CDR3 amino acids: CASSFTGQSGTDTQYF. CDR3 DNA: TGTGCCAGCAGCTTCACGGGACAGAGCGGCACCGATACGCAGTATTTT.

This rearrangement joins TRBV6-1 to TRBJ2-1, with TRBD1 as a possible D gene (5 bases). Germline CDR1 MNHNS, CDR2 SASEGT. This CDR3 region has 15 residues. V was trimmed by 3 bases and J by 0 bases, leaving 9 bases between them. CDR3 residues: CASSETQVSYNEQFF. The CDR3 nucleotides read TGTGCCAGCAGTGAGACACAGGTCTCCTACAATGAGCAGTTCTTC.